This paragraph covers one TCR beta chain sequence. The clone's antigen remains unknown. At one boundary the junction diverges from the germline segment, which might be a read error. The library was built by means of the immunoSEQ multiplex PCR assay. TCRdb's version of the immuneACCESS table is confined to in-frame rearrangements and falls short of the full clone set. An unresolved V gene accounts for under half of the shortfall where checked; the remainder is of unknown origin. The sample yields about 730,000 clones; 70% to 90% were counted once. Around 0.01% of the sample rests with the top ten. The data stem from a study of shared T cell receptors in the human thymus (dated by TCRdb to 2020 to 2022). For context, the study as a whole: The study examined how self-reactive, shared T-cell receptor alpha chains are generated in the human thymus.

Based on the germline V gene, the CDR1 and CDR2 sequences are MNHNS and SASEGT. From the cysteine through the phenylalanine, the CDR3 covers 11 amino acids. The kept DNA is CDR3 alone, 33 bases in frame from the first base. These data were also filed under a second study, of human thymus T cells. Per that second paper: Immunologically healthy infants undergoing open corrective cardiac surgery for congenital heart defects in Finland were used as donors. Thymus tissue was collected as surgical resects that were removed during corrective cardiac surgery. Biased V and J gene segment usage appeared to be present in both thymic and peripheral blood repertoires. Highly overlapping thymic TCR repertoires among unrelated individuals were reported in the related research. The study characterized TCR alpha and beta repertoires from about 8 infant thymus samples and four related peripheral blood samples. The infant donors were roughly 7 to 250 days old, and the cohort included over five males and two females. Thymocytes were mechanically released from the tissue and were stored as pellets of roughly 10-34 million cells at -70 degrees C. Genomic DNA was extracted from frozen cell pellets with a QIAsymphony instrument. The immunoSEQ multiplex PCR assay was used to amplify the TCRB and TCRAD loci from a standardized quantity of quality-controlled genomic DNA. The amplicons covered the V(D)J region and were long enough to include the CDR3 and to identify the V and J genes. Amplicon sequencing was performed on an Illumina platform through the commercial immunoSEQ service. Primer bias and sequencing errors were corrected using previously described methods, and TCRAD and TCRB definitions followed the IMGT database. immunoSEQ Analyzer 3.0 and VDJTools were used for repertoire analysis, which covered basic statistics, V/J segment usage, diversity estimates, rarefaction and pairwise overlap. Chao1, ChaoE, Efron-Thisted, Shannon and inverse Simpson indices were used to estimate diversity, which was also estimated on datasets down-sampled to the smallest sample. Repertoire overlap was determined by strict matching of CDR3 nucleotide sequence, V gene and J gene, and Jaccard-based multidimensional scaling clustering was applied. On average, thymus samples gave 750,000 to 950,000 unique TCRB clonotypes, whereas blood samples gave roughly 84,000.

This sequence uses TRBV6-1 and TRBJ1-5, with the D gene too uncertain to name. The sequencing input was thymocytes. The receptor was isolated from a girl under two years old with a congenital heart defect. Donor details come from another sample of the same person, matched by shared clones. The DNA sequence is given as TGTGCCAGCAGTGATCAACAGCTCCAGCATTTT. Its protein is CASSDQQLQHF.